This T cell receptor beta chain was retrieved from a study of HIV-infected patients and healthy controls. Alpha and beta constant-region primers primed reverse transcription of about 500 ng RNA. Each of the alpha and beta chains got its own library through chain-specific third strand synthesis with indices. A single primer pair per chain amplified all rearrangements, with per-molecule barcodes. TCRdb called the 5' RACE reads again in MiXCR, with one record for every CDR3 protein. The profile shows 13,000 or so distinct CDR3 sequences, roughly a tenth of them singletons. This clonotype qualifies as medium-sized. No cell fractionation was done, so the repertoire covers all unsorted peripheral blood T cells. The CDR3 is 12 amino acids. From germline, CDR1 is PRHDT and CDR2 FYEKMQ (reference sequence). V was cut by 0 bases and J by 6 bases, with 3 bases left in between.

The sequenced sample was blood. The chain links TRBV13 to TRBJ2-1, with no clear D. The sequence derives from an adult in good health. In DNA, the CDR3 is TGTGCCAGCAGCTTAGGGGGCAATGAGCAGTTCTTC. Translating it yields CASSLGGNEQFF.